This is a list of T cell receptor beta chains from one sample in a study of blood T cell repertoires in COVID-19. Profiling relied on immunoSEQ multiplex PCR, and the TCRdb table lists in-frame clones only, not all of them. The table lists some 16,000 clones, around nine tenths of them singletons. Material for sequencing was peripheral blood. All receptors come from a human donor in a cohort sampled during active COVID-19. Each CDR3 is given with its conserved first and last residue. Fields, in order: CDR3 length, D gene, clone size, V gene, J gene, CDR3 DNA, CDR3 protein. A D gene is named only where the DNA matches it firmly. Clone sizes are given selectively: once, few, many, or a class where the clone is expanded.

CDR3 length: 16
D gene: -
clone size: -
V gene: TRBV19
J gene: TRBJ2-6
CDR3 DNA: TGTGCCAGTAGTACCCACACGCCCTCTGGGGCCAACGTCCTGACTTTC
CDR3 protein: CASSTHTPSGANVLTF

CDR3 length: 18
D gene: -
clone size: -
V gene: TRBV4-1
J gene: TRBJ2-5
CDR3 DNA: TGCGCCAGCAGCCACCAAATCAGGGCACGCAAAACCCAAGAGACCCAGTACTTC
CDR3 protein: CASSHQIRARKTQETQYF

CDR3 length: 16
D gene: TRBD2
clone size: -
V gene: TRBV15
J gene: TRBJ2-7
CDR3 DNA: TGTGCCACCAGCCCGCGGGTCGGACTAGAGTCGGGGGAGCAGTACTTC
CDR3 protein: CATSPRVGLESGEQYF

CDR3 length: 18
D gene: TRBD1
clone size: -
V gene: TRBV19
J gene: TRBJ1-2
CDR3 DNA: TGTGCCTCCCATCTCAGGTCAGGGGGCCCCCAGGGAAACTATGGCTACACCTTC
CDR3 protein: CASHLRSGGPQGNYGYTF

CDR3 length: 13
D gene: TRBD1
clone size: -
V gene: TRBV5-1
J gene: TRBJ2-4
CDR3 DNA: TGCGCCAGCAGCTCGGGACAGCAAAACATTCAGTACTTC
CDR3 protein: CASSSGQQNIQYF

CDR3 length: 15
D gene: -
clone size: -
V gene: TRBV19
J gene: TRBJ2-1
CDR3 DNA: TGTGCCAGTAGTCTGGCTCCGGGTTGGTACAATGAGCAGTTCTTC
CDR3 protein: CASSLAPGWYNEQFF

CDR3 length: 16
D gene: TRBD2
clone size: -
V gene: TRBV5-1
J gene: TRBJ2-3
CDR3 DNA: TGCGCCAGCAGCCCCCTAGCGGGGGGGCTCAGAGATACGCAGTATTTT
CDR3 protein: CASSPLAGGLRDTQYF

CDR3 length: 13
D gene: -
clone size: -
V gene: TRBV29-1
J gene: TRBJ2-6
CDR3 DNA: TGCAGCGTTGGGCCCGGACAGTCCAACGTCCTGACTTTC
CDR3 protein: CSVGPGQSNVLTF

CDR3 length: 15
D gene: TRBD1
clone size: -
V gene: TRBV29-1
J gene: TRBJ1-2
CDR3 DNA: TGCAGCGTTGAACCTCGACAGGGGGCGAACTATGGCTACACCTTC
CDR3 protein: CSVEPRQGANYGYTF

CDR3 length: 13
D gene: TRBD1
clone size: once
V gene: TRBV3-1/TRBV3-2
J gene: TRBJ1-2
CDR3 DNA: TGTGCCAGCAGCCAAGGCCGGACAGGGGCTGAGACCTTC
CDR3 protein: CASSQGRTGAETF

CDR3 length: 14
D gene: -
clone size: few
V gene: TRBV3-1/TRBV3-2
J gene: TRBJ1-1
CDR3 DNA: TGTGCCAGCAGCCACCGAGGTCAGAACACTGAAGCTTTCTTT
CDR3 protein: CASSHRGQNTEAFF

CDR3 length: 20
D gene: -
clone size: -
V gene: TRBV19
J gene: TRBJ2-6
CDR3 DNA: TGTGCCAGTAGTATAGGAAGCCCGGGAGGGGGCAGCTCTGGGGCCAACGTCCTGACTTTC
CDR3 protein: CASSIGSPGGGSSGANVLTF

CDR3 length: 14
D gene: TRBD2
clone size: once
V gene: TRBV6-6
J gene: TRBJ2-7
CDR3 DNA: TGTGCCAGCAGGCGGACTAGCGGGGCCTACGAGCAGTACTTC
CDR3 protein: CASRRTSGAYEQYF

CDR3 length: 14
D gene: -
clone size: few
V gene: TRBV7-9
J gene: TRBJ2-2
CDR3 DNA: TGTGCCAGCAGCTTCGGGACTCAGACCGGGGAGCTGTTTTTT
CDR3 protein: CASSFGTQTGELFF

CDR3 length: 16
D gene: -
clone size: -
V gene: TRBV5-4
J gene: TRBJ2-3
CDR3 DNA: TGTGCCAGCAGCTTGGAGGCCAGGGCGACGCCAGATACGCAGTATTTT
CDR3 protein: CASSLEARATPDTQYF

CDR3 length: 15
D gene: TRBD1
clone size: -
V gene: TRBV11-2
J gene: TRBJ1-5
CDR3 DNA: TGTGCCAGCAGTTTGACAGGGGGGTATAGTCAGCCCCAGCATTTT
CDR3 protein: CASSLTGGYSQPQHF

CDR3 length: 15
D gene: TRBD2
clone size: -
V gene: TRBV11-2
J gene: TRBJ2-5
CDR3 DNA: TGTGCCAGCAGCTCGATCCGGGGGGTGCAAGAGACCCAGTACTTC
CDR3 protein: CASSSIRGVQETQYF

CDR3 length: 12
D gene: -
clone size: once
V gene: TRBV12-3/TRBV12-4
J gene: TRBJ2-2
CDR3 DNA: TGTGCCAGCAGTTTTGAGGGAAGGGAGCTGTTTTTT
CDR3 protein: CASSFEGRELFF

CDR3 length: 16
D gene: TRBD2
clone size: -
V gene: TRBV9
J gene: TRBJ2-3
CDR3 DNA: TGTGCCAGCAGCGTAGGGCTAGCGGGGGGGCCAGATACGCAGTATTTT
CDR3 protein: CASSVGLAGGPDTQYF

CDR3 length: 16
D gene: -
clone size: -
V gene: TRBV6-5
J gene: TRBJ1-2
CDR3 DNA: TGTGCCAGCAGTTACTCCTCTTTTAGGAGCCCGGGTGGCTACACCTTC
CDR3 protein: CASSYSSFRSPGGYTF

CDR3 length: 17
D gene: TRBD1
clone size: -
V gene: TRBV6-4
J gene: TRBJ2-7
CDR3 DNA: TGTGCCAGCAGTGCCCAACTTTTGGGACAGGGGCCCTACGAGCAGTACTTC
CDR3 protein: CASSAQLLGQGPYEQYF

CDR3 length: 16
D gene: -
clone size: few
V gene: TRBV7-9
J gene: TRBJ1-1
CDR3 DNA: TGTGCCAGTGGGGAGGGGCCAGGATGGATGAACACTGAAGCTTTCTTT
CDR3 protein: CASGEGPGWMNTEAFF

CDR3 length: 15
D gene: TRBD1
clone size: -
V gene: TRBV5-4
J gene: TRBJ2-7
CDR3 DNA: TGTGCCAGCAGCTCGGGACAGGCCGGATCCTACGAGCAGTACTTC
CDR3 protein: CASSSGQAGSYEQYF

CDR3 length: 15
D gene: -
clone size: -
V gene: TRBV4-3
J gene: TRBJ2-3
CDR3 DNA: TGCGCCAGCAGCCAAGCGGGGGTCCGGACAGATACGCAGTATTTT
CDR3 protein: CASSQAGVRTDTQYF